A selection of T cell receptor beta chains follows, all from one sample in a study of blood T cell repertoires in COVID-19. Profiled with immunoSEQ multiplex PCR; TCRdb holds only in-frame clones, not every one. The profile shows approximately 670,000 clones, approximately 90% of them singletons. The sequencing input was peripheral blood. These receptors came from a woman under 30 with acute or convalescent COVID-19. CDR3s include the opening cysteine and the closing phenylalanine or tryptophan. A D gene is named only where the DNA matches it firmly. Only part of the rows carry a size: once, few, many, or a class if the clone is expanded.

TRBJ1-1	.	TRBD1	TRBV19	TGTGCCAGTAGTCCTACGGGACAGGGGATGAACACTGAAGCTTTCTTT	CASSPTGQGMNTEAFF
TRBJ1-3	.	.	TRBV3-1/TRBV3-2	TGTGCCAGCAGCCGAACAGGGATCCAAGGAAACACCATATATTTT	CASSRTGIQGNTIYF
TRBJ2-1	.	TRBD2	TRBV11-2	TGTGCCAGCAGCAAGACTAGCGGGGGTAATGAGCAGTTCTTC	CASSKTSGGNEQFF
TRBJ1-1	.	.	TRBV19	TGTGCCAGTAGTATAGATCCCGCCGGCGGTCTGAACACTGAAGCTTTCTTT	CASSIDPAGGLNTEAFF
TRBJ1-2	once	TRBD1	TRBV5-4	TGTGCCAGCAGCCGGAGACAGGGGAATAACTATGGCTACACCTTC	CASSRRQGNNYGYTF
TRBJ1-2	.	.	TRBV27	TGTGCCAGCTGGGGATGGCAGAGGGTTATCTATGGCTACACCTTC	CASWGWQRVIYGYTF
TRBJ1-2	once	.	TRBV5-5	TGTGCCAGCAGCTTTTCCGACAGAGCAGGTGGCTACACCTTC	CASSFSDRAGGYTF
TRBJ1-2	.	TRBD1	TRBV30	TGTGCCTGGAGTGTCACAGGGGGCAGCTATGGCTACACCTTC	CAWSVTGGSYGYTF
TRBJ2-3	.	TRBD2	TRBV10-3	TGTGCCATCAGTGAGTCGACTAGCGGAGATACGCAGTATTTT	CAISESTSGDTQYF
TRBJ1-2	.	TRBD1	TRBV27	TGTGCCAGCAGTTTCGGACAGGGCAGGGATGGCTACACCTTC	CASSFGQGRDGYTF
TRBJ2-1	.	.	TRBV4-2	TGTGCCAGCAGCCAAGATGAGCGGGATGAGCAGTTCTTC	CASSQDERDEQFF
TRBJ2-1	once	.	TRBV2	TGTGCCAGCATTCCCCCTCTAGGGGTTCCCAGAGACAATGAGCAGTTCTTC	CASIPPLGVPRDNEQFF
TRBJ1-3	.	TRBD1	TRBV19	TGTGCCACCAGCCCTGACAGGGCTGGAAACACCATATATTTT	CATSPDRAGNTIYF
TRBJ1-2	few	.	TRBV9	TGTGCCAGCAGCGTAGACAGCTATGGCTACACCTTC	CASSVDSYGYTF
TRBJ1-2	.	.	TRBV4-3	TGCGCCAGCAGCCCCGCACTACCGGGGGGGATCTATGGCTACACCTTC	CASSPALPGGIYGYTF
TRBJ2-3	.	.	TRBV2	TGTGCCAGCACCCGCCGAGGCAAGGGCACAGATACGCAGTATTTT	CASTRRGKGTDTQYF
TRBJ1-5	once	.	TRBV3-1/TRBV3-2	TGTGCCAGCAGCCAAGCCGGGGCAGGGGATCAGCCCCAGCATTTT	CASSQAGAGDQPQHF
TRBJ1-5	.	.	TRBV3-1/TRBV3-2	TGTGCCAGCAGCCAAAGTTTCCAGAACAATCAGCCCCAGCATTTT	CASSQSFQNNQPQHF
TRBJ1-4	.	.	TRBV9	TGTGCCAGCAGCGTCGGGGTCACGGAAAAACTGTTTTTT	CASSVGVTEKLFF
TRBJ2-6	once	TRBD2	TRBV5-1	TGCGCCAGCAGCGGACTAGCGGGGGGCTCTGGGGCCAACGTCCTGACTTTC	CASSGLAGGSGANVLTF
TRBJ2-7	.	TRBD1	TRBV9	TGTGCCAGCAGCGTAGGGACAGGGATCTCCTACGAGCAGTACTTC	CASSVGTGISYEQYF
TRBJ1-1	.	.	TRBV25-1	TGTGCCAGCAGTGAGTCGGTTGGGAGAAGGGTTGAAGCTTTCTTT	CASSESVGRRVEAFF
TRBJ1-1	.	.	TRBV9	TGTGCCAGCAGCGTGTCCGTGAACACTGAAGCTTTCTTT	CASSVSVNTEAFF
TRBJ2-3	.	.	TRBV4-3	TGCGCCAGCAGCCAACGTCCAGGGGACCCAGATACGCAGTATTTT	CASSQRPGDPDTQYF
TRBJ2-7	.	.	TRBV5-1	TGCGCCAGCAGCTTTTCGACAGGCCTTTCCTACGAGCAGTACTTC	CASSFSTGLSYEQYF
TRBJ2-2	.	.	TRBV6-2/TRBV6-3	TGTGCCAGCAGTTACTCGAAGGGGGATAAGCTGTTTTTT	CASSYSKGDKLFF
TRBJ1-1	.	TRBD1	TRBV6-5	TGTGCCAGCAGTCTACAGGGGGGGCACACTGAAGCTTTCTTT	CASSLQGGHTEAFF
TRBJ1-1	.	TRBD1	TRBV7-9	TGTGCCAGCACCTGGACAGGGGGCCAAGAAGCTTTCTTT	CASTWTGGQEAFF
TRBJ1-5	.	.	TRBV5-8	TGTGCCAGCAGCTTGTGGCCGGGTGTGAGCAATCAGCCCCAGCATTTT	CASSLWPGVSNQPQHF
TRBJ2-2	.	TRBD1	TRBV9	TGTGCCAGCAGCGTAGTGGGACAGACGAACACCGGGGAGCTGTTTTTT	CASSVVGQTNTGELFF
TRBJ2-2	.	TRBD2	TRBV9	TGTGCCAGCAGCCCCCCGAATGGGGAGGGGCGCGGCGGGGAGCTGTTTTTT	CASSPPNGEGRGGELFF
TRBJ1-4	once	.	TRBV6-5	TGTGCCAGCAGCCCCACCGGGACAAAATATGAAAAACTGTTTTTT	CASSPTGTKYEKLFF
TRBJ2-7	.	.	TRBV5-1	TGCGCCAGCAGCTTGGTCGGTATTACCTACGAGCAGTACTTC	CASSLVGITYEQYF